A single sample is the source of the 14 T cell receptor beta chains below, sequenced in a study of regulatory T cells in long-lasting Graves disease. Described time point: persistent/refractory GD, antithyroid drugs over 5 years with positive TRAb. RNA from PBMCs was the source of the TCR library. iRepertoire HTBI primers and Arm-PCR of CDR3 regions built TCR beta libraries. TCRdb used MiXCR to reprocess the multiplex PCR reads, holding one entry per CDR3 protein. This table has about 470,000 distinct CDR3 sequences, less than 25% appearing once. Sequencing used peripheral blood mononuclear cells (PBMCs), obtained when the disease was refractory, from a patient treated with antithyroid drugs. The receptors originated from a female donor with Graves disease.

This clonotype came up a few times. A much larger clonotype is one base distant, so this may be a read error. The V and J genes are TRBV6-9 and TRBJ1-2, with D perhaps TRBD1 (6 bases). Germline CDR1 reads MNHGY; CDR2 reads SVAAGI. The CDR3 is made up of 15 amino acids. The CDR3 DNA reads as TGTGCCAGCGGTTACTCCGGGGGGCAGACCTATGGCTACACCTTC. Amino acids: CASGYSGGQTYGYTF.

The sample holds many counts of this clonotype. The rearrangement joins TRBV28 to TRBJ1-2; 7 bases line up with TRBD1. CDR1 is MDHEN, CDR2 SYDVKM, per germline. There are 13 residues in the CDR3. V lost 4 bases and J lost 6; bases outside the gene matches: 5. The CDR3 spells CASSSDRVHGYTF. The CDR3 bases are TGTGCCAGCAGTTCAGACAGGGTTCATGGCTACACCTTC.

This clonotype has just a few counts. The chain carries TRBV9 and TRBJ1-6; a possible D gene is TRBD1 (6 bases). This CDR3 comprises 14 residues. V lost 2 bases and J lost 7, with 10 bases in between. Germline V CDR1 and CDR2: SGDLS, YYNGEE. The CDR3 region is CASSVGAENSPLHF. The CDR3 DNA is TGTGCCAGCAGCGTGGGGGCCGAGAATTCACCCCTCCACTTT.

The chain is built from TRBV5-1 and TRBJ2-6, with D perhaps matching TRBD2 (5 bases). Germline V CDR1 and CDR2: SGHRS, YFSETQ. Trimming pared 5 bases from V and 1 base from J, leaving 16 bases between. The CDR3 runs 17 residues. The CDR3 nucleotides read TGCGCCAGCAGTTGGGTCTCGCCGGGGTCTGGGGCCAACGTCCTGACTTTC. It specifies CASSWVSPGSGANVLTF.

The chain couples TRBV5-4 to TRBJ2-3; TRBD2 might be the D (6 bases). Germline V gene data show CDR1 as SGHNT and CDR2 as YYREEE (reference sequence). The V gene lost 4 bases and the J gene lost 7 bases, with 13 bases spanning the gap. The CDR3 runs 13 residues. This chain's CDR3 is CASSPWGVHTQYF. DNA for the CDR3: TGTGCCAGCAGCCCATGGGGGGTTCATACGCAGTATTTT.

Ten or more counts support this clonotype. This chain uses TRBV28 with TRBJ2-7, with 9 bases matching TRBD1. This CDR3 region has 15 residues. J lost 4 bases, V lost 6 bases, and 10 bases had no gene match. CDR1 is MDHEN, CDR2 SYDVKM, per germline. CDR3 region: CASSTAGQGFYEQYF. DNA of the CDR3: TGTGCCAGCAGCACCGCTGGACAGGGGTTTTACGAGCAGTACTTC.

The V gene is TRBV6-1, the J gene TRBJ2-2; 9 positions match TRBD1. Germline lookup yields CDR1 MNHNS and CDR2 SASEGT. The junction had 6 bases not matched to a gene; V was cut back by 7 bases and J by 3 bases. CDR3 length: 15 amino acids. The CDR3 DNA sequence: TGTGCCAGCACCCCAGGGACAGGGCACACCGGGGAGCTGTTTTTT. As protein: CASTPGTGHTGELFF.

This clonotype was observed many times. This chain uses TRBV20-1 with TRBJ2-5; D call uncertain. Per germline, CDR1 DFQATT and CDR2 SNEGSKA (reference sequence). This CDR3 has 14 residues. Trimming took off 5 bases at V and 1 base at J, with 14 bases between the two ends. In DNA form, the CDR3 reads TGCAGTGCTTCGCCTCCGGACGTCCAAGAGACCCAGTACTTC. Amino acids: CSASPPDVQETQYF.

This chain connects TRBV7-8 to TRBJ2-3; no firm D call. The CDR3 loop spans 15 amino acids. Trimming removed 1 base from V and 1 base from J, with 9 bases in between. Germline CDR1 SGHVS, CDR2 FQNEAQ. This CDR3 reads CASSLEAFRTDTQYF. DNA of the CDR3: TGTGCCAGCAGCTTAGAGGCTTTCCGCACAGATACGCAGTATTTT.

The sample holds many counts of this clonotype. A junction end diverges from the germline sequence, so it may reflect a read error. The rearrangement uses TRBV5-1 and TRBJ2-7; 7 bases are a match to TRBD2. The CDR3 covers 15 residues. Germline V gives CDR1 SGHRS, CDR2 YFSETQ. CDR3 coding DNA: TGTGCCAGCAGCTTAGAAGCGGGACCCTCCTACGAGCAGTACTTC. It codes for CASSLEAGPSYEQYF.

This clonotype came up a few times. The rearrangement links TRBV28 to TRBJ1-5, with D possibly matching TRBD1 (6 bases). The germline V gene has CDR1 MDHEN and CDR2 SYDVKM. V was shortened by 5 bases and J by 5 bases, with 16 bases between the two germline ends. The CDR3 covers 15 residues. The CDR3 coding sequence is TGTGCCAGCAGTCCGGGGGGACGACAGGATCAGCCCCAGCATTTT. This translates into CASSPGGRQDQPQHF.

This clonotype has at least ten counts. This CDR3 is CSVVWDRSSYEQYF. The CDR3 DNA is TGCAGCGTTGTCTGGGACCGGAGCTCCTACGAGCAGTACTTC. This sequence joins TRBV29-1 and TRBJ2-7; D may be TRBD1 or TRBD2 (5 bases each). The CDR3 runs to 14 residues. The germline V gene encodes CDR1 SQVTM and CDR2 ANQGSEA. Trimming pared 4 bases from V and 0 bases from J, leaving 13 bases between.

The V and J genes are TRBV5-1 and TRBJ2-5; 9 bases align to TRBD1. Germline-derived CDR1 and CDR2 are SGHRS and YFSETQ. The CDR3 runs to 14 residues. The V and J ends lost 4 bases and 2 bases, in that order; junction bases with no gene match: 3. CDR3 amino acids: CASSVGQGQETQYF. DNA of the CDR3: TGCGCCAGCAGCGTGGGACAGGGTCAAGAGACCCAGTACTTC. The full variable domain, its missing parts supplied by reference TRBV5-1 and TRBJ2-5, is KAGVTQTPRYLIKTRGQQVTLSCSPISGHRSVSWYQQTPGQGLQFLFEYFSETQRNKGNFPGRFSGRQFSNSRSEMNVSTLELGDSALYLCASSVGQGQETQYFGPGTRLLVL.

This clonotype has just one count. Being one base from a much bigger clone, this may be a read error. The genes are TRBV20-1 and TRBJ2-7; D remains unclear. The V gene's germline CDR1 is DFQATT and CDR2 SNEGSKA (reference sequence). The V end was cut by 3 bases, the J end by 6 bases, with 12 bases between. CDR3 size: 12 residues. This CDR3 reads CSASPLGCEQYF. The CDR3 DNA reads as TGCAGTGCTAGCCCATTAGGGTGCGAGCAGTACTTC.